The T cell receptor (beta chain) under discussion was sequenced for a study of human T cells and chemical hapten exposure. Deletions cut 5 bases from V and 4 bases from J, with 15 bases between. Germline V gene data show CDR1 as LGHDT and CDR2 as YNNKEL (reference sequence). The CDR3 runs 15 residues. Time point specified: patch test 1, 2 weeks after DPC sensitization. Treatment indicated: therapeutic diphenylcyclopropenone sensitization with weekly scalp DPC. TCRdb reprocessed the RACE reads with MiXCR, giving one entry per CDR3 protein. The data show a few hundred thousand distinct CDR3 sequences, nearly 5% seen once. Ten or more counts support this clonotype.

The TCR originated in a woman between 45 and 65 years old with alopecia areata. Some clones in this sample may be carry-over from other donors' samples. This sequence joins TRBV3-1 and TRBJ1-5, with D possibly being TRBD1 (6 bases). This specimen was whole blood, taken in connection with sensitization to the hapten diphenylcyclopropenone (DPC). The CDR3 region has the DNA TGTGCCAGCAGCACCGGGGACACCCAGAATCAGCCCCAGCATTTT. This sequence encodes CASSTGDTQNQPQHF.